The rows below give T cell receptor beta chains drawn from one sample of a study of PD-L1 blockade in urothelial cancer. The method was immunoSEQ multiplex PCR; TCRdb's version includes in-frame clones alone and lacks a portion of them. The profile shows tens of thousands of clones, around 86% of them singletons. Here the sequenced sample was PBMCs, taken around atezolizumab (anti-PD-L1) treatment. The receptors were sampled from a man aged 65-85 years with urothelial cancer. CDR3s leave out the opening cysteine and the closing phenylalanine or tryptophan. The order of the fields is J gene, V gene, clone size, CDR3 protein. Rows give clone size only sometimes, using once, few, many, or a class for an expanded clone.

j_call: TRBJ2-2
v_call: TRBV15
clone_size: -
cdr3_aa: ATSRDVGLGELF

j_call: TRBJ2-5
v_call: TRBV7-2
clone_size: once
cdr3_aa: ASSLGSQETQY

j_call: TRBJ2-7
v_call: TRBV6-5
clone_size: -
cdr3_aa: ASSYPTGTSSYEQY

j_call: TRBJ1-4
v_call: TRBV9
clone_size: -
cdr3_aa: ASSSTQGSYEKLF

j_call: TRBJ1-2
v_call: TRBV6-1
clone_size: few
cdr3_aa: ASKVTATLDGYT

j_call: TRBJ1-2
v_call: TRBV11-2
clone_size: few
cdr3_aa: ASSMTGGAGGYT

j_call: TRBJ2-7
v_call: TRBV5-4
clone_size: -
cdr3_aa: ASSPSSSGSSYEQY

j_call: TRBJ2-1
v_call: TRBV4-1
clone_size: -
cdr3_aa: ASSQEVASGRVRF

j_call: TRBJ2-3
v_call: TRBV4-2
clone_size: -
cdr3_aa: ASRGVGGRGADTQY

j_call: TRBJ2-1
v_call: TRBV5-6
clone_size: -
cdr3_aa: ASSLAGVGQGEQF

j_call: TRBJ2-7
v_call: TRBV19
clone_size: -
cdr3_aa: ASSSSGGPSYEQY

j_call: TRBJ2-7
v_call: TRBV27
clone_size: -
cdr3_aa: ARSRELYEQY

j_call: TRBJ2-7
v_call: TRBV28
clone_size: -
cdr3_aa: ASSVPAGSEQY

j_call: TRBJ2-3
v_call: TRBV10-1
clone_size: -
cdr3_aa: ASSESQGTDTQY

j_call: TRBJ1-4
v_call: TRBV25-1
clone_size: -
cdr3_aa: ASSEDRRGNEKLF

j_call: TRBJ2-5
v_call: TRBV18
clone_size: -
cdr3_aa: ASAKAEETQY

j_call: TRBJ2-1
v_call: TRBV6-5
clone_size: few
cdr3_aa: ASRTGLAGHEQF

j_call: TRBJ2-1
v_call: TRBV6-5
clone_size: -
cdr3_aa: ASRKRQGAYNEQF

j_call: TRBJ1-4
v_call: TRBV28
clone_size: -
cdr3_aa: ASTSHRGANEKLF

j_call: TRBJ1-4
v_call: TRBV2
clone_size: -
cdr3_aa: ASEIGGRDEKLF

j_call: TRBJ2-5
v_call: TRBV7-8
clone_size: few
cdr3_aa: ASSSRQGAGRETQY

j_call: TRBJ2-1
v_call: TRBV7-8
clone_size: once
cdr3_aa: ASSPRTAEGEQF

j_call: TRBJ1-2
v_call: TRBV5-1
clone_size: many
cdr3_aa: ASSGMGADGYT

j_call: TRBJ2-7
v_call: TRBV28
clone_size: -
cdr3_aa: ASSLESGIKPTGHERMGYEQY

j_call: TRBJ2-6
v_call: TRBV30
clone_size: -
cdr3_aa: AWSSGGQVAGANVLT

j_call: TRBJ1-1
v_call: TRBV27
clone_size: -
cdr3_aa: ASSLIQGANTEAF

j_call: TRBJ2-7
v_call: TRBV6-5
clone_size: -
cdr3_aa: ATLAGGRNEQY

j_call: TRBJ2-5
v_call: TRBV6-1
clone_size: -
cdr3_aa: ASSEGSGRGETQY

j_call: TRBJ2-1
v_call: TRBV6-6
clone_size: -
cdr3_aa: ASSPSGPYNEQF

j_call: TRBJ1-1
v_call: TRBV13
clone_size: -
cdr3_aa: ASRSQEWGLNTEAF

j_call: TRBJ2-5
v_call: TRBV7-9
clone_size: few
cdr3_aa: ASSSQGLETQY

j_call: TRBJ1-3
v_call: TRBV18
clone_size: once
cdr3_aa: ASSAQGSSGNTIY

j_call: TRBJ2-7
v_call: TRBV9
clone_size: -
cdr3_aa: ASSVEGALSTEQY

j_call: TRBJ1-4
v_call: TRBV25-1
clone_size: -
cdr3_aa: ASSGRDRRNEKLF

j_call: TRBJ2-2
v_call: TRBV1
clone_size: once
cdr3_aa: TSSPHRGAV

j_call: TRBJ2-7
v_call: TRBV19
clone_size: -
cdr3_aa: ASSIGFKRRVHYEQY

j_call: TRBJ2-5
v_call: TRBV29-1
clone_size: -
cdr3_aa: SVVQGIGETQY

j_call: TRBJ2-2
v_call: TRBV9
clone_size: -
cdr3_aa: ASSVVFEAGELF

j_call: TRBJ2-7
v_call: TRBV6-1
clone_size: once
cdr3_aa: ASSEWTGRTGDYEQY

j_call: TRBJ2-3
v_call: TRBV7-9
clone_size: once
cdr3_aa: ASSLVAGYTDTQY

j_call: TRBJ2-1
v_call: TRBV9
clone_size: -
cdr3_aa: ASSRLRLAANEQF

j_call: TRBJ1-3
v_call: TRBV6-1
clone_size: -
cdr3_aa: ASSEAGPAASGNTIY

j_call: TRBJ2-7
v_call: TRBV18
clone_size: -
cdr3_aa: ASSPQGFEQY

j_call: TRBJ2-3
v_call: TRBV5-5
clone_size: -
cdr3_aa: ASSLGGRETDTQY

j_call: TRBJ2-7
v_call: TRBV6-1
clone_size: -
cdr3_aa: ASSKYESSYEQY

j_call: TRBJ1-1
v_call: TRBV2
clone_size: -
cdr3_aa: ASSAAGSYTEAF

j_call: TRBJ1-2
v_call: TRBV14
clone_size: -
cdr3_aa: ASSQGRGTGYGYT

j_call: TRBJ2-1
v_call: TRBV27
clone_size: once
cdr3_aa: ASSPGLAGSYNEQF

j_call: TRBJ2-1
v_call: TRBV15
clone_size: once
cdr3_aa: ATSTNGRRNEQF

j_call: TRBJ2-3
v_call: TRBV9
clone_size: -
cdr3_aa: ASSGTSGDLADTQY

j_call: TRBJ2-1
v_call: TRBV7-9
clone_size: once
cdr3_aa: ASSFQGLFDNEQF

j_call: TRBJ2-1
v_call: TRBV19
clone_size: -
cdr3_aa: ASSPSGMSSYNEQF

j_call: TRBJ2-2
v_call: TRBV5-1
clone_size: -
cdr3_aa: ASSLDRGTGELF

j_call: TRBJ2-7
v_call: TRBV29-1
clone_size: -
cdr3_aa: SVGEGGVGEQY

j_call: TRBJ2-7
v_call: TRBV11-2
clone_size: -
cdr3_aa: ASSSRGEQY

j_call: TRBJ1-1
v_call: TRBV29-1
clone_size: -
cdr3_aa: SVDRVDTEAF

j_call: TRBJ1-1
v_call: TRBV7-9
clone_size: -
cdr3_aa: ASSLTQNTEAF

j_call: TRBJ2-7
v_call: TRBV2
clone_size: few
cdr3_aa: ASGWTGEGEQY

j_call: TRBJ2-5
v_call: TRBV6-6
clone_size: -
cdr3_aa: ASSPRLAGEETQY